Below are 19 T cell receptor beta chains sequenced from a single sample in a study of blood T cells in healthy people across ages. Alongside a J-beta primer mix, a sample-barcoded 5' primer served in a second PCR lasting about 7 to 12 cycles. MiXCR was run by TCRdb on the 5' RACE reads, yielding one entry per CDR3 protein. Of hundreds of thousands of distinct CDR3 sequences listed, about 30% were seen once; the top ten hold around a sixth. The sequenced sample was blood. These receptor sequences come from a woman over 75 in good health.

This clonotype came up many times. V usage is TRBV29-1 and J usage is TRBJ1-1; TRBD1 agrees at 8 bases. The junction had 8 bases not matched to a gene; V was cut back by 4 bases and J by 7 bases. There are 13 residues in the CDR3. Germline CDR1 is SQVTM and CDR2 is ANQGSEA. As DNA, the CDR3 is TGCAGCGTTGGTCAGGGGGCGTCTGTTGAAGCTTTCTTT. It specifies CSVGQGASVEAFF.

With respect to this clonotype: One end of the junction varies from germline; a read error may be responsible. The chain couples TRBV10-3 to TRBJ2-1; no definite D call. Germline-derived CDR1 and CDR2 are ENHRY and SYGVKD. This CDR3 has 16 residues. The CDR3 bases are TGTGCCATCATGTCCCACAGCCTGTCCTCCTACAATGAGCAGTATTTC. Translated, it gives CAIMSHSLSSYNEQYF.

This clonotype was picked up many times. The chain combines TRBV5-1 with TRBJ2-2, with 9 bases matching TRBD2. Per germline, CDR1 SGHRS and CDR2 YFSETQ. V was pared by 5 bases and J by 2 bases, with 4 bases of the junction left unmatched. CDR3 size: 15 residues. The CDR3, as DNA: TGCGCCAGCAGAGGGCTAGCGGGAAACACCGGGGAGCTGTTTTTT. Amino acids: CASRGLAGNTGELFF.

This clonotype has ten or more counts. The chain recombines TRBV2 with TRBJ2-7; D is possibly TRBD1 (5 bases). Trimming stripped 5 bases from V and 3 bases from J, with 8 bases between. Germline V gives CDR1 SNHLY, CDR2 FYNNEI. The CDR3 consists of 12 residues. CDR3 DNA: TGTGCCAGCAGTAGACAGTACTACGAGCAGTACTTC. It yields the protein CASSRQYYEQYF.

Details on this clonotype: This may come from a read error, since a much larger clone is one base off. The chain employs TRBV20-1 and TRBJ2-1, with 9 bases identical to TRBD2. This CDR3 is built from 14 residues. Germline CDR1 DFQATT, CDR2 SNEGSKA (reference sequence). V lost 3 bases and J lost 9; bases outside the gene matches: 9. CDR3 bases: TGCAGTGCTAGGGGGGCTCTAGCGGGGAGTGAGCAGTTCTTC. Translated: CSARGALAGSEQFF.

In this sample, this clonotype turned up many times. CDR3 amino acids: CSARAAGETQYF. DNA of the CDR3: TGCAGTGCTAGAGCGGCCGGAGAGACCCAGTACTTC. This chain joins TRBV20-1 and TRBJ2-5; no clear D. The V end lost 1 base, the J end lost 4 bases, and 7 bases lay between the germline ends. Germline CDR1 and CDR2: DFQATT and SNEGSKA (reference sequence). The CDR3 consists of 12 residues.

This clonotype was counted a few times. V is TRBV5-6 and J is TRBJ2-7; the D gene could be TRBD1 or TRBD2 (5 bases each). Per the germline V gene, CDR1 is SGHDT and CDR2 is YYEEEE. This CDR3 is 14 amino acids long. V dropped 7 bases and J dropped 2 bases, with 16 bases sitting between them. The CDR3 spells CASGQGTDTYEQYF. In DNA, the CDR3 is TGTGCCAGCGGCCAAGGGACCGATACCTACGAGCAGTACTTC.

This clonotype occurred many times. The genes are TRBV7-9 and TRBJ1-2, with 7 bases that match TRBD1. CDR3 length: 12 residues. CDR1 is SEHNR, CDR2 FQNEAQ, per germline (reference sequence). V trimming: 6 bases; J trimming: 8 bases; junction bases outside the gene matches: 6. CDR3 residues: CASRPTGTGYTF. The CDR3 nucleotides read TGTGCCAGCAGACCGACAGGGACCGGCTACACCTTC.

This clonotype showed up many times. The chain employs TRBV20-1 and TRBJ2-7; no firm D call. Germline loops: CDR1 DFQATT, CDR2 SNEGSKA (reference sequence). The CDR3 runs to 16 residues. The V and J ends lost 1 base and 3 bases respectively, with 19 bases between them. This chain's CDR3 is CSARGLGQDKYYEQYF. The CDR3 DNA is TGCAGTGCTAGAGGTTTGGGCCAGGATAAGTACTACGAGCAGTACTTC.

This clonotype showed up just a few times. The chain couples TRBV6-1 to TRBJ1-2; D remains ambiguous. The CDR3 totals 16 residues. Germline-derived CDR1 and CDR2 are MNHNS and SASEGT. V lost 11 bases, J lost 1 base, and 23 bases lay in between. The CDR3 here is CAEAKEQNLFNYGYTF. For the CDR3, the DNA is TGTGCCGAAGCAAAAGAGCAGAACCTATTTAACTATGGCTACACCTTC.

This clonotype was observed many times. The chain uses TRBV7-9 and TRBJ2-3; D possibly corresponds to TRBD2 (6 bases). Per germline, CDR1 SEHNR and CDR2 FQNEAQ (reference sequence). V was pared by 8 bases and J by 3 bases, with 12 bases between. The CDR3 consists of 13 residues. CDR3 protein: CASGGFGTDTQYF. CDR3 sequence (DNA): TGTGCCAGCGGGGGGTTCGGAACAGATACGCAGTATTTT. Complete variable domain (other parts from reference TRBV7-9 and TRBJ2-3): DTGVSQNPRHKITKRGQNVTFRCDPISEHNRLYWYRQTLGQGPEFLTYFQNEAQLEKSRLLSDRFSAERPKGSFSTLEIQRTEQGDSAMYLCASGGFGTDTQYFGPGTRLTVL.

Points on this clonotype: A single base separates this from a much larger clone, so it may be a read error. The CDR3 is CSVDRDPCGYTF. Here the CDR3 DNA reads TGCAGCGTTGATCGGGATCCCTGTGGCTACACCTTC. The chain uses TRBV29-1 and TRBJ1-2, with D hard to call. The germline V gene has CDR1 SQVTM and CDR2 ANQGSEA. CDR3 size: 12 residues. V lost 3 bases and J lost 7, with 12 bases in between.

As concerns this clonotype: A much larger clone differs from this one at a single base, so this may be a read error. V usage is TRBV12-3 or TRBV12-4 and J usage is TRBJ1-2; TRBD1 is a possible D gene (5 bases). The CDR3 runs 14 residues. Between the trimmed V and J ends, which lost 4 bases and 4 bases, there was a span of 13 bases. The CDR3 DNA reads TGTGCCAGCAGTTGCTCCCCAGGGTTCTATGGCTACACCTTC. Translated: CASSCSPGFYGYTF.

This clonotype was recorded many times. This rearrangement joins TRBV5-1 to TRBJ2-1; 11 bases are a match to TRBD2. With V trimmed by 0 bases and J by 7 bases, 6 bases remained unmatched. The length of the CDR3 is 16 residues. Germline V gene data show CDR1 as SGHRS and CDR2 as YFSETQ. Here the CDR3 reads CASSLVSGGALNEQFF. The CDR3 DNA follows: TGCGCCAGCAGCTTGGTTAGCGGGGGGGCCCTTAATGAGCAGTTCTTC.

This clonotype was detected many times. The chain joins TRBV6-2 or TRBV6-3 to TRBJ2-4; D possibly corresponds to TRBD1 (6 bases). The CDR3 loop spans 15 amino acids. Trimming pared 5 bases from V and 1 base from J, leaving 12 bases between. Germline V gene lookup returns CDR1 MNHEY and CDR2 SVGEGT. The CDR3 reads CASSLPTGAKNIQYF. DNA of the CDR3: TGTGCCAGCAGTCTACCTACAGGGGCCAAAAACATTCAGTACTTC.

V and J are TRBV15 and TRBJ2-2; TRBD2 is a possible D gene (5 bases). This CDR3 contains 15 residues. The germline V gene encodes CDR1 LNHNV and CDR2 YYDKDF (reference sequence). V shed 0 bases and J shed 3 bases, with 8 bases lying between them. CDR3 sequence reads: CATSRDFGDTGELFF. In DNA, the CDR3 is TGTGCCACCAGCAGAGATTTCGGGGACACCGGGGAGCTGTTTTTT.

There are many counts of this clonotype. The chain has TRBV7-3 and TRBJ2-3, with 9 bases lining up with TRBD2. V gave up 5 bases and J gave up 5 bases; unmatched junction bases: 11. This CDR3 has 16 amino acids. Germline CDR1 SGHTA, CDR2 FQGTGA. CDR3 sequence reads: CASSPRGGGAVDTQYF. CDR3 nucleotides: TGTGCCAGCAGCCCCCGAGGCGGGGGGGCGGTAGATACGCAGTATTTT.

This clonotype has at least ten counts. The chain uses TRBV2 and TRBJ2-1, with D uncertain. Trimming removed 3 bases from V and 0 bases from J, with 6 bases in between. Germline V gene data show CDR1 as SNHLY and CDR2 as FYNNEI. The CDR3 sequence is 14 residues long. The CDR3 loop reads CASSDRTSYNEQFF. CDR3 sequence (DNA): TGTGCCAGCAGTGATAGGACCTCCTACAATGAGCAGTTCTTC.

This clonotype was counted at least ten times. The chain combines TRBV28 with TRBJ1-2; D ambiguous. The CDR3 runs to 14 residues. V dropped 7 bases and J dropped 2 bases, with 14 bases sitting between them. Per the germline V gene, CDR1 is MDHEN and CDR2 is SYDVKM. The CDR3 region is CASNEDYTNYGYTF. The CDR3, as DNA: TGTGCCAGCAACGAGGACTACACAAACTATGGCTACACCTTC.